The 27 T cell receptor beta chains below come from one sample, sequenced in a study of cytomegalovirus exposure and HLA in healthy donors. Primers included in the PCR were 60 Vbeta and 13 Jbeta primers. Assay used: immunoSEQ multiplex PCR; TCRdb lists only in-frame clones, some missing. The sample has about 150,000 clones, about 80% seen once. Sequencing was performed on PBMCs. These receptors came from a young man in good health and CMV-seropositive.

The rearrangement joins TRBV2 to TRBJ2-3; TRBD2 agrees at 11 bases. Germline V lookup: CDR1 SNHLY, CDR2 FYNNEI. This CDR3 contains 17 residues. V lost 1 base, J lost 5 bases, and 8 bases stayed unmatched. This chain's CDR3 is CASSEDATSGAGDTQYF. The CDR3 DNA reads TGTGCCAGCAGTGAAGACGCGACTAGCGGGGCAGGAGATACGCAGTATTTT.

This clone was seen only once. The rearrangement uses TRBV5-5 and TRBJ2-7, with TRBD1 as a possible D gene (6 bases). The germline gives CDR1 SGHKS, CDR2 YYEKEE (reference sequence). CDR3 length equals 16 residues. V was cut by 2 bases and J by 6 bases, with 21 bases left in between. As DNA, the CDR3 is TGTGCCAGCAGCTTTCAGGGGAGACGGGGCCTAGGCGAGCAGTACTTC. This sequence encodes CASSFQGRRGLGEQYF.

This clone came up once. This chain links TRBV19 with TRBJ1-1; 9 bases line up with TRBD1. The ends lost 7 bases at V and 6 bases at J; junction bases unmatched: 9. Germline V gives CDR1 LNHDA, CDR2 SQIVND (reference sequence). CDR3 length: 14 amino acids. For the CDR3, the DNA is TGTGCCAGTACGAGGACAGGGGCTCATGCTGAAGCTTTCTTT. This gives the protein CASTRTGAHAEAFF.

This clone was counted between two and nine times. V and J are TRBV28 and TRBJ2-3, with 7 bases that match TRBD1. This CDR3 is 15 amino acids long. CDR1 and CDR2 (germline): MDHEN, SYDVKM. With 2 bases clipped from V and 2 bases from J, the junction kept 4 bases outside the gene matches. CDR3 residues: CASSLRTGHTDTQYF. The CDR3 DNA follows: TGTGCCAGCAGTTTACGGACAGGACACACAGATACGCAGTATTTT.

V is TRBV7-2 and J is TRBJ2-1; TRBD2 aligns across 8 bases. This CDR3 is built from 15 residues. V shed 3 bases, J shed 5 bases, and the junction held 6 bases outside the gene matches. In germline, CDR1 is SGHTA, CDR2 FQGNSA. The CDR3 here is CASSLSLAGNNEQFF. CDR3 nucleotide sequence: TGTGCCAGCAGCTTGTCTCTAGCGGGTAACAATGAGCAGTTCTTC.

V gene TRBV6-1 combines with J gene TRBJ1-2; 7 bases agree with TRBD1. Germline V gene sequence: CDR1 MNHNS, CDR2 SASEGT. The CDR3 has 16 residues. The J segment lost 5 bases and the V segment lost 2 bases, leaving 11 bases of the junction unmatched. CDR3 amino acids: CASSELEQGLLYGYTF. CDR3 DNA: TGTGCCAGCAGTGAATTAGAACAGGGGCTGCTATATGGCTACACCTTC.

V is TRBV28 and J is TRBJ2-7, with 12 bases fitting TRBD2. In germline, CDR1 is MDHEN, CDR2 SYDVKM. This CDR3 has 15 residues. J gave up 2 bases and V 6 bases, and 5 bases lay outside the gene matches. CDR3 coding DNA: TGTGCCAGCAGCCTTGGACTAGCGGGACCCTACGAGCAGTACTTC. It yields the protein CASSLGLAGPYEQYF.

CDR3 sequence (DNA): TGTGCCTGGAGTGTAGGGGGGCCAGGGGGATTGGACACTGAAGCTTTCTTT. This translates into CAWSVGGPGGLDTEAFF. The chain recombines TRBV30 with TRBJ1-1; 7 nucleotides align to TRBD1. V trimming: 0 bases; J trimming: 3 bases; junction bases outside the gene matches: 13. Looked up from germline, CDR1 is GTSNPN and CDR2 is SVGIG (reference sequence). The CDR3 spans 17 residues.

The CDR3 bases are TGTGCCAGCAGCGCAACAGGGAGCAGTGAGCAGTTCTTC. Translated, it gives CASSATGSSEQFF. The rearrangement links TRBV7-9 to TRBJ2-1; D is perhaps TRBD1 (6 bases). The germline V gene has CDR1 SEHNR and CDR2 FQNEAQ (reference sequence). The CDR3 spans 13 residues. V was cut by 5 bases and J by 9 bases, with 14 bases left in between.

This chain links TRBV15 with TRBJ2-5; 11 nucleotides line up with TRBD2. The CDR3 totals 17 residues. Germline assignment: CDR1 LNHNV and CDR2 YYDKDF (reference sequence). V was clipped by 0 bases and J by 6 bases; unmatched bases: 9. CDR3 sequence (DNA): TGTGCCACCAGCAGAGATGTGGCTAGCGGGAGGACGAAGACCCAGTACTTC. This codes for CATSRDVASGRTKTQYF.

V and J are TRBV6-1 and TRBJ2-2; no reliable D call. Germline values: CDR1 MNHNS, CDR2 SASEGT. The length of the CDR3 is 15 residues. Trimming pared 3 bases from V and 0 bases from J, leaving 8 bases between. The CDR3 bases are TGTGCCAGCAGTGAGGGCCGTACGAACACCGGGGAGCTGTTTTTT. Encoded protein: CASSEGRTNTGELFF.

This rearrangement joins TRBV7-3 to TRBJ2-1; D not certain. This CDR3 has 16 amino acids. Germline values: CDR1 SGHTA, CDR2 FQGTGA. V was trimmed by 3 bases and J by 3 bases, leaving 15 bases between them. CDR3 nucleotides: TGTGCCAGCAGCTTTTCACCCCCTGCCGGCTACAATGAGCAGTTCTTC. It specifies CASSFSPPAGYNEQFF.

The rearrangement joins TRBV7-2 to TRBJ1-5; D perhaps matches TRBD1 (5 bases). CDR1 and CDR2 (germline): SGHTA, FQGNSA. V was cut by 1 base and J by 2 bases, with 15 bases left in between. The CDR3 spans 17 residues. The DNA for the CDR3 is TGTGCCAGCAGCTTAGGTCGCGCGCAGGGCCGCAATCAGCCCCAGCATTTT. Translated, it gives CASSLGRAQGRNQPQHF.

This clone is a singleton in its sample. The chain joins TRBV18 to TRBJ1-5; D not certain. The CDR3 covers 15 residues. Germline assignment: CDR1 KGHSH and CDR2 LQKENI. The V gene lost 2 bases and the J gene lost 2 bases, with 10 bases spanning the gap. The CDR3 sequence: CASSPAGGRNQPQHF. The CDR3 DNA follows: TGTGCCAGCTCACCAGCCGGCGGCCGCAATCAGCCCCAGCATTTT. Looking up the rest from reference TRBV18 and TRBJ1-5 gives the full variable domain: NAGVMQNPRHLVRRRGQEARLRCSPMKGHSHVYWYRQLPEEGLKFMVYLQKENIIDESGMPKERFSAEFPKEGPSILRIQQVVRGDSAAYFCASSPAGGRNQPQHFGDGTRLSIL.

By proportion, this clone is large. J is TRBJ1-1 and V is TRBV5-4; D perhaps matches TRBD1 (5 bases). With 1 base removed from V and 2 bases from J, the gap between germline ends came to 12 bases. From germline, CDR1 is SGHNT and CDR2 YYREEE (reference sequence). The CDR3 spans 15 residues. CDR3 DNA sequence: TGTGCCAGCAGCTTGATTCAGACAGCAAACACTGAAGCTTTCTTT. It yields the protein CASSLIQTANTEAFF.

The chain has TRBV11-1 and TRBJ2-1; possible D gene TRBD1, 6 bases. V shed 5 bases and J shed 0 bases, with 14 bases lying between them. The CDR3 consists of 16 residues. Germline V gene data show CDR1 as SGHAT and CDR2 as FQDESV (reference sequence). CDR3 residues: CASSKRQESSYNEQFF. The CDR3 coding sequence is TGTGCCAGCAGCAAAAGACAGGAGAGCTCCTACAATGAGCAGTTCTTC.

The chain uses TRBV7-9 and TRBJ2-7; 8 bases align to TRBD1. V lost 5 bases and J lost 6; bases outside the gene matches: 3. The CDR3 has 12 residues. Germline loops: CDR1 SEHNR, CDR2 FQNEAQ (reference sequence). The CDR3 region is CASSATGVEQYF. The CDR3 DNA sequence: TGTGCCAGCAGCGCGACAGGGGTCGAGCAGTACTTC.

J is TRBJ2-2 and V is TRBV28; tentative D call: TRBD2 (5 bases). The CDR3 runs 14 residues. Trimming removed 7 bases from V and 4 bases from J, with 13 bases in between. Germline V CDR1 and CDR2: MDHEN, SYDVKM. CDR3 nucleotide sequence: TGTGCCAGCACCGAGGGAGAGCCCACCGGGGAGCTGTTTTTT. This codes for CASTEGEPTGELFF.

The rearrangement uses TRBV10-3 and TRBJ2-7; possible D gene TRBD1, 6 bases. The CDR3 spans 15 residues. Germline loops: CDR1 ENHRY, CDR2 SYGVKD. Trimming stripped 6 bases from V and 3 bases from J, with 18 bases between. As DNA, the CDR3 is TGTGCCATCAGAGAGGACAGCTCCTATGGCTACGAGCAGTACTTC. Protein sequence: CAIREDSSYGYEQYF.

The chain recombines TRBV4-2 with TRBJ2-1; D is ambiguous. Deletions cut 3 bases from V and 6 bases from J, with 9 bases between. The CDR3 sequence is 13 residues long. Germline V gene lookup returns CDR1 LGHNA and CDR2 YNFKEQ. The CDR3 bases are TGTGCCAGCAGCCATACTCCCTCCAATGAGCAGTTCTTC. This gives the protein CASSHTPSNEQFF.

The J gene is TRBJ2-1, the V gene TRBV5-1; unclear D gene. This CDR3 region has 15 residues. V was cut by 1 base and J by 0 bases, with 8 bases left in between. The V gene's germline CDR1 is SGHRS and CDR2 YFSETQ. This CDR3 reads CASSLTAVSYNEQFF. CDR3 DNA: TGCGCCAGCAGCTTGACTGCGGTCTCCTACAATGAGCAGTTCTTC. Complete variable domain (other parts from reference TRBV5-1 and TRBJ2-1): KAGVTQTPRYLIKTRGQQVTLSCSPISGHRSVSWYQQTPGQGLQFLFEYFSETQRNKGNFPGRFSGRQFSNSRSEMNVSTLELGDSALYLCASSLTAVSYNEQFFGPGTRLTVL.

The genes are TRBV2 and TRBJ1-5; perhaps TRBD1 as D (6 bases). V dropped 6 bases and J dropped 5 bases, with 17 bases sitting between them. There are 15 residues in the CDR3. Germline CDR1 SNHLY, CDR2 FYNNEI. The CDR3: CASRPGQGSHQPQHF. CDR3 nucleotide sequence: TGTGCCAGCAGACCGGGACAAGGGTCCCATCAGCCCCAGCATTTT. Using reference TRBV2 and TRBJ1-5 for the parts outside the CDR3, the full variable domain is EPEVTQTPSHQVTQMGQEVILRCVPISNHLYFYWYRQILGQKVEFLVSFYNNEISEKSEIFDDQFSVERPDGSNFTLKIRSTKLEDSAMYFCASRPGQGSHQPQHFGDGTRLSIL.

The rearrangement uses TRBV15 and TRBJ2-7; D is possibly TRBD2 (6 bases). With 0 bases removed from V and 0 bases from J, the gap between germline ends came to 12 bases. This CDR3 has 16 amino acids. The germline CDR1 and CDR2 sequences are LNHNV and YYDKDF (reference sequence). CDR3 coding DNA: TGTGCCACCAGCAGAGATGTAGAGGACTACTCCTACGAGCAGTACTTC. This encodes CATSRDVEDYSYEQYF.

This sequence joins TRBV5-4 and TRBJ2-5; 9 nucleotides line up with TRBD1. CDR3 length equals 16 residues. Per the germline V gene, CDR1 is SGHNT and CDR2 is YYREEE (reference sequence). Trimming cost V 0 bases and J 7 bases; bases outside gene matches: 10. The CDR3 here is CASSLEQGATLGTQYF. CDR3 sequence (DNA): TGTGCCAGCAGCTTGGAACAGGGGGCGACTCTGGGGACCCAGTACTTC.

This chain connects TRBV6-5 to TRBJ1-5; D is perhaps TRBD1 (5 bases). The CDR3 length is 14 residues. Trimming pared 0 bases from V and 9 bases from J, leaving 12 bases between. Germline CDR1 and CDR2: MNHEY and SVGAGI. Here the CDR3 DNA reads TGTGCCAGCAGTTACTCGGGGCCTATCGGGCCCCAGCATTTT. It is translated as CASSYSGPIGPQHF.

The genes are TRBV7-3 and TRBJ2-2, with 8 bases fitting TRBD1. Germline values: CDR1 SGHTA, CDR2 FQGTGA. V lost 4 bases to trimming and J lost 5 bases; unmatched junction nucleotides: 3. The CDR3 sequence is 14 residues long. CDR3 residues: CASSSTGVTGELFF. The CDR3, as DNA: TGTGCCAGCAGCTCGACAGGGGTGACCGGGGAGCTGTTTTTT.

The CDR3 DNA sequence: TGTGCCAGCTCACCAATAGGGGAGCGGGCTGAGCAGTTCTTC. It encodes CASSPIGERAEQFF. The J gene is TRBJ2-1, the V gene TRBV18; maybe TRBD2 (6 bases). V gave up 2 bases and J gave up 9 bases, with 14 bases separating them. CDR3 length: 14 amino acids. CDR1 is KGHSH, CDR2 LQKENI, per germline.